This T cell receptor (beta chain) comes out of a study of control samples from healthy donors and cancer patients. J gave up 5 bases and V 11 bases, and 14 bases lay outside the gene matches. CDR3 length: 15 residues. Germline V gene sequence: CDR1 MDHEN, CDR2 SYDVKM. This table comes from immunoSEQ multiplex PCR, and its TCRdb copy is limited to in-frame clones, with some not included. This sample has some 70,000 clones, with 83% found just once. The sample was blood. The genes are TRBV28 and TRBJ2-1; TRBD2 matches at 8 bases. The source is a man between 60 and 75 years old in good health. CDR3 protein: CAAPGTGGPHNEQFF. The CDR3 region has the DNA TGTGCCGCCCCGGGAACGGGAGGGCCCCACAATGAGCAGTTCTTC.